Sequencing of this T cell receptor (beta chain) was carried out in a study of T cells expressing NK-cell markers. Across the whole study: According to the study, TCR beta repertoires originated from sorted CD3+CD56+NKG2C+, CD3+CD56+NKG2C- and CD3+CD56-NKG2C+ T cells. Just one sequenced donor of eight was HCMV-seronegative, while seven were seropositive.

Broader study findings: Dominance of the CD3+CD56-NKG2C+ fraction by these clonotypes also held in a handful of donors. As a fraction of CD8+ T cells, dominant NKG2C+ clonotypes reached roughly 1.0-7.5% in roughly 6 donors.

With respect to this clonotype: Antigen: not known.

The CDR3 has 14 residues. Germline lookup yields CDR1 GTSNPN and CDR2 SVGIG (reference sequence). TCRdb re-called the 5' RACE reads, yielding one record per CDR3 amino acid sequence without DNA. The sample shows under 500,000 distinct CDR3 sequences, and 7.3% sits with its ten largest clones. This rearrangement joins TRBV30 to TRBJ2-7; TCRdb reports TRBD1, a call that lacks DNA to check it against. The specimen sequenced was blood T cells: a sorted CD56 or NKG2C T cell subset, CD4+ or CD8+ T cells, or bulk PBMC T cells (not recorded which). This sequence was found in a woman aged 18 to 75 in good health. The CDR3 reads CAWDSGTGAYEQYF.